The subject of this entry is one T cell receptor (beta chain). The entry originates in a study of T cells in localized non-small cell lung cancer. Repertoires were generated with immunoSEQ multiplex PCR, while TCRdb's copy carries only in-frame clones and drops some. This sample has around 33,000 clones; approximately 80% occur once, and the top ten carry 17%. Germline values: CDR1 MNHNS, CDR2 SASEGT. The CDR3 has 15 residues. Trimming took 11 bases from V and 4 from J; bases not matched to a gene: 12. The TCR comes from a male donor at least 60 years old with stage III squamous cell lung carcinoma. The material sequenced was peripheral blood, taken before any cancer treatment. J is TRBJ2-2 and V is TRBV6-1; the match to TRBD1 covers 8 bases. For the CDR3, the DNA is TGTGCCTGCAACCAGGGGGCTCAGGCCACCGGGGAGCTGTTTTTT. It encodes CACNQGAQATGELFF.